The 22 T cell receptor beta chains given below trace back to one sample, sequenced in a study of blood T cell repertoires in COVID-19. Clones were sequenced by immunoSEQ multiplex PCR, and TCRdb holds only the in-frame ones, with some missing. The table has 110,000 or so clones, 65% to 85% seen once; the top ten hold roughly 1.4%. The source material was peripheral blood. The source is a middle-aged man with acute or convalescent COVID-19.

This chain uses TRBV5-1 with TRBJ2-7; D is undetermined. V lost 1 base, J lost 3 bases, and 14 bases lay in between. The CDR3 spans 15 residues. Germline-derived CDR1 and CDR2 are SGHRS and YFSETQ. The DNA for the CDR3 is TGCGCCAGCAGCTTGAATCCCCGACCAGGCTACGAGCAGTACTTC. Its protein is CASSLNPRPGYEQYF.

V usage is TRBV6-6 and J usage is TRBJ1-1, with D possibly being TRBD1 (5 bases). CDR3 length: 13 residues. Germline V CDR1 and CDR2: MNHNY, SVGAGI (reference sequence). V shed 8 bases and J shed 4 bases, with 14 bases lying between them. Here the CDR3 reads CASLREGSTEAFF. The CDR3 nucleotides read TGTGCCAGCCTCAGGGAGGGAAGCACTGAAGCTTTCTTT.

The rearrangement uses TRBV5-8 and TRBJ2-5, with a tentative D call TRBD2 (5 bases). Trimming shortened V by 2 bases and J by 2 bases, and 7 bases separated the two germline ends. The V gene's germline CDR1 is SGHTS and CDR2 YDEGEE. This CDR3 spans 13 amino acids. The CDR3 DNA reads TGTGCCAGCAGCTTCCGAGGGCAAGAGACCCAGTACTTC. Amino acids: CASSFRGQETQYF.

This clone turned up a few times. The chain has TRBV27 and TRBJ1-5; perhaps TRBD1 as D (6 bases). The V gene's germline CDR1 is MNHEY and CDR2 SMNVEV (reference sequence). V lost 5 bases to trimming and J lost 1 base, with 9 bases between them. The length of the CDR3 is 14 residues. The CDR3 coding sequence is TGTGCCAGCAGTCCAGGACAGAGCAATCAGCCCCAGCATTTT. The encoded protein is CASSPGQSNQPQHF.

This clone was counted a single time. This chain joins TRBV28 and TRBJ2-2, with D unclear. V lost 7 bases and J lost 0, with 9 bases in between. This CDR3 comprises 14 residues. Germline values: CDR1 MDHEN, CDR2 SYDVKM. The CDR3 nucleotides are TGTGCCAGCACCCCGACACCGAACACCGGGGAGCTGTTTTTT. It translates to CASTPTPNTGELFF.

The chain joins TRBV6-5 to TRBJ2-7; 9 bases align to TRBD2. The CDR3 consists of 13 residues. The V segment lost 6 bases and the J segment 6 bases; nucleotides outside the gene matches: 6. Germline CDR1 MNHEY, CDR2 SVGAGI. The DNA for the CDR3 is TGTGCCAGCAGGCGAGCGGGGGGAGCCGAGCAGTACTTC. Its translation is CASRRAGGAEQYF.

The chain uses TRBV5-4 and TRBJ1-6, with 7 bases aligning to TRBD1. CDR1 and CDR2 from the germline V gene are SGHNT and YYREEE (reference sequence). The CDR3 contains 15 residues. J was trimmed by 5 bases and V by 3 bases; bases with no gene match: 5. In DNA form, the CDR3 reads TGTGCCAGCAGCTCCGGGACAGAAAATAATTCACCCCTCCACTTT. As protein: CASSSGTENNSPLHF.

The rearrangement joins TRBV5-1 to TRBJ1-1; 8 positions match TRBD1. Germline V gene sequence: CDR1 SGHRS, CDR2 YFSETQ. The CDR3 length is 13 residues. V was pared by 5 bases and J by 7 bases, with 7 bases of the junction left unmatched. CDR3 in amino acids: CASSSDRAGEAFF. The DNA for the CDR3 is TGCGCCAGCAGTTCGGACAGGGCGGGTGAAGCTTTCTTT. Full variable domain (missing parts from reference TRBV5-1 and TRBJ1-1): KAGVTQTPRYLIKTRGQQVTLSCSPISGHRSVSWYQQTPGQGLQFLFEYFSETQRNKGNFPGRFSGRQFSNSRSEMNVSTLELGDSALYLCASSSDRAGEAFFGQGTRLTVV.

This chain links TRBV5-5 with TRBJ1-2, with 8 nucleotides matching TRBD1. The J segment lost 4 bases and the V segment lost 4 bases, leaving 9 bases of the junction unmatched. The CDR3 extends over 15 amino acids. CDR1 is SGHKS and CDR2 is YYEKEE in the germline V gene (reference sequence). CDR3 DNA sequence: TGTGCCAGCAGCCCCTCGACAGGGGCTACCTATGGCTACACCTTC. Translation: CASSPSTGATYGYTF.

CDR3 in amino acids: CAISAVPRGEYGYTF. Written as DNA, the CDR3 is TGTGCCATCAGCGCCGTCCCCAGGGGAGAGTATGGCTACACCTTC. The chain carries TRBV10-3 and TRBJ1-2; maybe TRBD1 (6 bases). The germline gives CDR1 ENHRY, CDR2 SYGVKD. The CDR3 has 15 amino acids. V gave up 6 bases and J gave up 5 bases, with 19 bases separating them.

The rearrangement links TRBV7-2 to TRBJ1-4; 8 bases agree with TRBD1. The CDR3 is made up of 14 amino acids. Germline V lookup: CDR1 SGHTA, CDR2 FQGNSA. The J segment lost 5 bases and the V segment lost 5 bases, leaving 4 bases of the junction unmatched. CDR3 residues: CASSQQGGNEKLFF. The CDR3 DNA is TGTGCCAGCAGCCAACAGGGGGGGAATGAAAAACTGTTTTTT.

The chain employs TRBV11-2 and TRBJ1-2; a weak D match, TRBD1 (5 bases). V was pared by 2 bases and J by 0 bases, with 10 bases between. Per the germline V gene, CDR1 is SGHAT and CDR2 is FQNNGV. The CDR3 is made up of 15 amino acids. DNA of the CDR3: TGTGCCAGCAGCTTAACCAGGGCCCCTAACTATGGCTACACCTTC. This encodes CASSLTRAPNYGYTF.

The chain joins TRBV10-3 to TRBJ1-6; 8 bases line up with TRBD1. The CDR3 consists of 16 residues. V trimming: 4 bases; J trimming: 6 bases; junction bases outside the gene matches: 8. Germline V gene data show CDR1 as ENHRY and CDR2 as SYGVKD. The CDR3, as DNA: TGTGCCATCAGTGCCCTAGGACAGGGCCTTAATTCACCCCTCCACTTT. As protein: CAISALGQGLNSPLHF.

The rearrangement links TRBV6-1 to TRBJ1-1; 9 positions match TRBD1. The CDR3 spans 18 residues. The germline CDR1 and CDR2 sequences are MNHNS and SASEGT. J was trimmed by 0 bases and V by 4 bases; bases with no gene match: 12. CDR3 region: CASSGDRGGLLMNTEAFF. CDR3 sequence (DNA): TGTGCCAGCAGTGGAGACAGGGGGGGGCTTTTAATGAACACTGAAGCTTTCTTT.

The chain joins TRBV5-5 to TRBJ1-2; D gene uncertain. The CDR3 length is 13 residues. CDR1 is SGHKS, CDR2 YYEKEE, per germline (reference sequence). Deletions cut 1 base from V and 2 bases from J, with 6 bases between. CDR3 sequence reads: CASSLSGNYGYTF. The CDR3 DNA is TGTGCCAGCAGCTTGTCCGGGAACTATGGCTACACCTTC.

The rearrangement joins TRBV11-2 to TRBJ2-1; the D gene is possibly TRBD2 (5 bases). Trimming shortened V by 0 bases and J by 15 bases, and 12 bases separated the two germline ends. The CDR3 length is 12 residues. Germline loops: CDR1 SGHAT, CDR2 FQNNGV. This CDR3 is CASSLERAEAFF. CDR3 bases: TGTGCCAGCAGCTTAGAACGAGCGGAAGCGTTCTTC.

The rearrangement uses TRBV4-2 and TRBJ1-5; a possible D gene is TRBD1 (6 bases). The length of the CDR3 is 15 residues. V lost 0 bases and J lost 8, with 14 bases in between. Germline-derived CDR1 and CDR2 are LGHNA and YNFKEQ. The CDR3 reads CASSQEWGQGKPQHF. Here the CDR3 DNA reads TGTGCCAGCAGCCAAGAATGGGGGCAGGGGAAGCCCCAGCATTTT.

The gene calls are TRBV7-9 and TRBJ2-5, with 7 bases that match TRBD1. CDR1 is SEHNR and CDR2 is FQNEAQ in the germline V gene (reference sequence). V shed 3 bases and J 5 bases; nucleotides not matched to a gene: 6. CDR3 size: 14 residues. CDR3 region: CASSFGTALETQYF. Written as DNA, the CDR3 is TGTGCCAGCAGCTTCGGGACAGCTCTGGAGACCCAGTACTTC.

This clone appeared a single time. The V and J genes are TRBV4-2 and TRBJ1-1; D gene uncertain. This CDR3 comprises 14 residues. Trimming left V 1 base short and J 10 bases short, with 16 bases between. Looked up from germline, CDR1 is LGHNA and CDR2 is YNFKEQ. CDR3 sequence: CASSQGLDGRGAFF. The CDR3 region has the DNA TGTGCCAGCAGCCAAGGACTGGACGGACGGGGAGCTTTCTTT.

The chain joins TRBV12-3 or TRBV12-4 to TRBJ1-1; no definite D call. The CDR3 loop spans 13 amino acids. V was cut by 5 bases and J by 1 base, with 8 bases left in between. The CDR3 DNA reads as TGTGCCAGCAGTGCTACAGCGAACACTGAAGCTTTCTTT. Translating it yields CASSATANTEAFF.

This clone was seen just once. The chain uses TRBV19 and TRBJ1-5; TRBD1 is a possible D gene (5 bases). V was cut by 0 bases and J by 7 bases, with 13 bases left in between. Germline CDR1 reads LNHDA; CDR2 reads SQIVND (reference sequence). The CDR3 length is 15 residues. The CDR3 nucleotides are TGTGCCAGTAGTATAGATGAACCAGGGTGGCAGCCCCAGCATTTT. It specifies CASSIDEPGWQPQHF.

The V gene is TRBV28, the J gene TRBJ2-7; 10 nucleotides agree with TRBD2. This CDR3 has 18 amino acids. V lost 2 bases, J lost 0 bases, and 10 bases stayed unmatched. CDR1 and CDR2 from the germline V gene are MDHEN and SYDVKM. CDR3 protein: CASSLIASGGPSSYEQYV. In DNA form, the CDR3 reads TGTGCCAGCAGTTTAATCGCTAGCGGGGGCCCGAGCTCCTACGAGCAGTACGTC.